Listed below are T cell receptor beta chains from one sample, sequenced in a study of blood T cell repertoires in COVID-19. Libraries were prepared by immunoSEQ multiplex PCR; TCRdb keeps only in-frame clonotypes and omits some of them. Of about 190,000 clones in the sample, roughly four fifths were seen once. Sequenced sample: peripheral blood. The receptors originated from a woman between 45 and 65 years old with acute or convalescent COVID-19. The CDR3 runs from the conserved cysteine through the conserved F or W. A D gene is named only where the DNA matches it firmly. Clone size is given for some rows only: seen once, a few or many times, or a class if the clone is expanded.

TGTGCCAGCAGCTTGGCCAGGCGGGCGACTAGCGCGGGAGATACGCAGTATTTT CASSLARRATSAGDTQYF TRBV5-4 few TRBD2 TRBJ2-3
TGCGCCAGCAGCCTTCTGGACGGGGGGGCCTCCTACGAGCAGTACTTC CASSLLDGGASYEQYF TRBV4-1 NA TRBD2 TRBJ2-7
TGCGCCAGCAGCTTACAGGGGGTCGAGCAGTACTTC CASSLQGVEQYF TRBV5-1 NA TRBD1 TRBJ2-7
TGTGCCAGCAAACTGGGCCCAGATACGCAGTATTTT CASKLGPDTQYF TRBV28 NA NA TRBJ2-3
TGCGCCAGCAGCTTTTCGCCAGCCGCTCTCTCGGGCTCTGGAAACACCATATATTTT CASSFSPAALSGSGNTIYF TRBV5-1 NA NA TRBJ1-3
TGTGCCAGCAGTTTCTACACCGGGGAGCTGTTTTTT CASSFYTGELFF TRBV6-5 NA NA TRBJ2-2
TGCAGCGTTGATCAGGGGGGAGCTAACTATGGCTACACCTTC CSVDQGGANYGYTF TRBV29-1 few TRBD1 TRBJ1-2
TGTGCCAGTAGTATCCGACAGGGACCTCAGCCCCAGCATTTT CASSIRQGPQPQHF TRBV19 NA TRBD1 TRBJ1-5
TGTGCCAGCAGCCCCACTAGGGGGACCGGGGAGCTGTTTTTT CASSPTRGTGELFF TRBV14 NA NA TRBJ2-2
TGTGCCAGCAGCTTAGAGGCGGGGTGGGAGACCCAGTACTTC CASSLEAGWETQYF TRBV11-2 once NA TRBJ2-5